A single sample is the source of the 24 T cell receptor beta chains below, sequenced in a study of Tregs in tolerant kidney transplant recipients (dated by TCRdb to the late 2010s). Libraries were prepared through the immunoSEQ multiplex PCR assay. TCRdb limited this immuneACCESS table to in-frame rearrangements with V and J called. A share of clones is missing; checked studies link under half to unresolved V genes, and the rest is unexplained. This sample's table contains about 48,000 clones. The ten biggest clones cover roughly 0.8% of the sample. In light of the paper, this sample's time point label describes: blood sample drawn before combined kidney and bone marrow transplant. Sample: CD4+ T cells from blood, taken before the transplant. The source of these receptors is a human donor who received a combined kidney and bone marrow transplant.

A remark on this clone: The CDR3 extends 3 residues past the end of the read, so its final part is completed from the germline J gene. The V and J genes are TRBV20-1 and TRBJ2-1; 7 nucleotides match TRBD2. The CDR3 has 15 residues. V lost 0 bases, J lost 4 bases, and 6 bases stayed unmatched. CDR1 DFQATT and CDR2 SNEGSKA come from the germline V gene (reference sequence). The covered CDR3 bases are TGCAGTGCTAGAGATTTAGCGGGCCCATACAATGAG. It translates to CSARDLAGPYNE. The CDR3, in full, reads CSARDLAGPYNEQFF.

Points on this clone: The CDR3 end lies 3 residues beyond the end of the read and is filled in from the germline J gene. The rearrangement joins TRBV29-1 to TRBJ2-1; 13 bases map to TRBD2. The ends lost 4 bases at V and 5 bases at J; junction bases unmatched: 14. This CDR3 comprises 18 residues. Looked up from germline, CDR1 is SQVTM and CDR2 is ANQGSEA. The DNA read from the CDR3 is TGCAGCGTTGGGGTGGTGGGACTAGCGGGATCACTGCACAATGAG. Residues: CSVGVVGLAGSLHNE. The full CDR3 reads CSVGVVGLAGSLHNEQFF.

To note about this clone: Sequencing ends 3 residues short of the CDR3 end; the germline J gene provides the rest. The chain carries TRBV7-2 and TRBJ2-5, with a tentative D call TRBD1 (6 bases). Trimming left V 5 bases short and J 5 bases short, with 15 bases between. Per the germline V gene, CDR1 is SGHTA and CDR2 is FQGNSA. This CDR3 region has 14 residues. CDR3 DNA (partial): TGTGCCAGCAGCCCTCAGTCCAGGGGCGAGACC. As protein: CASSPQSRGET. In full, the CDR3 is CASSPQSRGETQYF.

Concerning this clone itself: The read stops 3 residues short of the end of the CDR3; the missing end is completed from the germline J gene. The V and J genes are TRBV18 and TRBJ2-2; 9 bases map to TRBD1. CDR1 and CDR2 from the germline V gene are KGHSH and LQKENI. The V segment lost 1 base and the J segment 2 bases; nucleotides outside the gene matches: 2. This CDR3 has 16 amino acids. The CDR3: CASSPQQGANTGELFF. The part of the CDR3 DNA that was read is TGTGCCAGCTCACCACAACAGGGGGCCAACACCGGGGAG.

A note on this clone: The read finishes 3 residues shy of the CDR3 end, and the germline J gene is used to complete it. The rearrangement uses TRBV7-6 and TRBJ1-6; D may be TRBD1 (5 bases). Trimming removed 1 base from V and 9 bases from J, with 13 bases in between. CDR3 size: 15 residues. Germline V gives CDR1 SGHVS, CDR2 FNYEAQ. CDR3 region: CASSLVPGSTSPLHF. Partial CDR3 DNA: TGTGCCAGCAGCTTAGTGCCAGGGAGTACTTCACCC.

CDR3 DNA, as far as it was read: TGTGCCAGCAGTGAAGTCGTAGAGAACACCGGGGAG. Its translation: CASSEVVENTGE. The whole CDR3 reads CASSEVVENTGELFF. V and J are TRBV2 and TRBJ2-2; D ambiguous. The read terminates 3 residues ahead of where the CDR3 ends, so the germline J gene completes it. With 1 base removed from V and 1 base from J, the gap between germline ends came to 7 bases. Germline-derived CDR1 and CDR2 are SNHLY and FYNNEI. The CDR3 runs 15 residues.

Points on this clone: Read coverage stops 3 residues before the CDR3 terminus; the germline J gene supplies the remainder. V and J are TRBV7-8 and TRBJ2-7; 7 positions match TRBD1. Germline CDR1 is SGHVS and CDR2 is FQNEAQ. This CDR3 has 15 residues. With 3 bases clipped from V and 3 bases from J, the junction kept 8 bases outside the gene matches. Partial CDR3 DNA: TGTGCCAGCAGCTTCCCCGACAGGGTGGGCTACGAG. Protein sequence: CASSFPDRVGYE. The entire CDR3 protein is CASSFPDRVGYEQYF.

Details on this clone: Read data end 3 residues before the CDR3 end; the end is taken from the germline J gene. The chain has TRBV29-1 and TRBJ1-1; possibly TRBD1 for D (6 bases). The CDR3 has 13 residues. The V gene's germline CDR1 is SQVTM and CDR2 ANQGSEA. V lost 2 bases and J lost 0, with 7 bases in between. This CDR3 is CSVERTVNTEAFF. The sequenced part of the CDR3 DNA is TGCAGCGTTGAACGGACAGTGAACACTGAA.

The CDR3 region is CASSETSAANTGELFF. The sequenced part of the CDR3 DNA is TGCGCCAGCAGCGAAACTAGCGCCGCGAACACCGGGGAG. The chain is built from TRBV5-1 and TRBJ2-2, with TRBD2 identical over 7 bases. The CDR3 end falls 3 residues outside the read, so it is completed with the germline J gene. V lost 4 bases and J lost 0; bases outside the gene matches: 6. Germline values: CDR1 SGHRS, CDR2 YFSETQ. The CDR3 extends over 16 amino acids.

The covered CDR3 bases are TGCAGTGCTAGAGATCTCAATAGGGGCATAGATACG. Protein product: CSARDLNRGIDT. The full CDR3 reads CSARDLNRGIDTQYF. The J gene is TRBJ2-3, the V gene TRBV20-1; the D gene is possibly TRBD1 (5 bases). The read ends 3 residues before the CDR3 terminus; that terminus is restored from the germline J gene. There are 15 residues in the CDR3. V shed 0 bases and J shed 5 bases, with 15 bases lying between them. Germline CDR1 DFQATT, CDR2 SNEGSKA (reference sequence).

In the case of this clone: The junction departs from the called germline gene at one end, perhaps through a read error. Read data end 3 residues before the CDR3 end; the end is taken from the germline J gene. The chain joins TRBV11-2 to TRBJ2-1; D perhaps matches TRBD1 (6 bases). Germline-derived CDR1 and CDR2 are SGHAT and FQNNGV. This CDR3 region has 12 residues. The CDR3 is CASSLDRNEQFF. The CDR3 bases that were read are TGTGCCAGCAGCCTAGACAGGAATGAG.

As regards this clone: The read finishes 3 residues shy of the CDR3 end, and the germline J gene is used to complete it. The chain combines TRBV2 with TRBJ2-3, with 9 bases identical to TRBD2. Trimming cost V 8 bases and J 4 bases; bases outside gene matches: 10. In germline, CDR1 is SNHLY, CDR2 FYNNEI. The CDR3 is 15 residues long. CDR3 bases read: TGTGCCAGCGCGGGAGCGGGAGGTACCCCAGATACG. Residues: CASAGAGGTPDT. The full CDR3 protein is CASAGAGGTPDTQYF.

For this clone: The sequence runs out 3 residues before the end of the CDR3; the remainder is reconstructed from the germline J gene. The V and J genes are TRBV29-1 and TRBJ2-1, with 10 bases identical to TRBD1. The CDR3 is 13 amino acids. V lost 7 bases and J lost 8; bases outside the gene matches: 8. Germline values: CDR1 SQVTM, CDR2 ANQGSEA. The DNA read from the CDR3 is TGCAGCGGGGACAGGGGCGGGAGCTATGAG. Amino acids: CSGDRGGSYE. The CDR3 in full is CSGDRGGSYEQFF.

Details on this clone: Read coverage stops 3 residues before the CDR3 terminus; the germline J gene supplies the remainder. The same CDR3 is also encoded by other DNA sequences in this sample. The V and J genes are TRBV18 and TRBJ2-2, with D perhaps TRBD1 (5 bases). Trimming took off 3 bases at V and 2 bases at J, with 7 bases between the two ends. Looked up from germline, CDR1 is KGHSH and CDR2 is LQKENI. This CDR3 is 14 amino acids long. The CDR3 sequence: CASSPGQNTGELFF. The CDR3 DNA, read in part, is TGTGCCAGCTCACCCGGACAAAACACCGGGGAG.

To note about this clone: The read terminates 3 residues before the CDR3 end, so the remaining end is supplied by the germline J gene. The J gene is TRBJ2-6, the V gene TRBV11-3; D is uncertain. The CDR3 sequence is 14 residues long. CDR1 and CDR2 from the germline V gene are SGHNT and YENEEA. V lost 5 bases and J 0 bases, leaving 5 bases between the germline ends. The CDR3 sequence: CASSPRSGANVLTF. The DNA read from the CDR3 is TGTGCCAGCAGCCCCCGCTCTGGGGCCAACGTC.

To note about this clone: Read sequence stops 3 residues before the CDR3 end, and the germline J gene provides the missing end. The chain combines TRBV7-3 with TRBJ2-2; 8 bases agree with TRBD2. CDR3 size: 15 residues. The germline V gene has CDR1 SGHTA and CDR2 FQGTGA. Trimming removed 5 bases from V and 7 bases from J; junction bases left unmatched: 9. This CDR3 is CASSPGGGLGGELFF. The part of the CDR3 DNA that was read is TGTGCCAGCAGCCCCGGCGGGGGGCTGGGCGGGGAG.

Concerning this clone itself: The read gets to within 3 residues of the CDR3 end, and the germline J gene fills in the rest. The chain has TRBV30 and TRBJ1-1; no definite D call. The length of the CDR3 is 13 residues. V lost 0 bases to trimming and J lost 1 base, with 6 bases between them. Germline lookup yields CDR1 GTSNPN and CDR2 SVGIG (reference sequence). CDR3 DNA (partial): TGTGCCTGGAGTGTAGGTCCGAACACTGAA. Amino acid sequence: CAWSVGPNTE. The full CDR3 is CAWSVGPNTEAFF.

As to this clone: Sequencing ends 3 residues short of the CDR3 end; the germline J gene provides the rest. V and J are TRBV7-9 and TRBJ1-1, with a weak D call TRBD1 (5 bases). Germline V lookup: CDR1 SEHNR, CDR2 FQNEAQ (reference sequence). Trimming left V 1 base short and J 3 bases short, with 9 bases between. The CDR3 spans 14 residues. CDR3 in amino acids: CASSLGGRDTEAFF. The DNA read from the CDR3 is TGTGCCAGCAGCTTAGGGGGCAGGGACACTGAA.

Comments on this clone: Coverage ceases 3 residues before the CDR3 finishes, and the germline J gene fills in the end. This sequence joins TRBV5-1 and TRBJ2-7; 8 nucleotides line up with TRBD1. Germline loops: CDR1 SGHRS, CDR2 YFSETQ. The V and J ends lost 2 bases and 1 base, in that order; junction bases with no gene match: 2. The length of the CDR3 is 14 residues. The CDR3 bases that were read are TGCGCCAGCAGCTTACAGGGGGAGTCCTACGAG. Translating gives CASSLQGESYE. The full CDR3 is CASSLQGESYEQYF.

Here the CDR3 reads CASSPAQGNKNIQYF. The DNA read from the CDR3 is TGTGCCAGCTCACCAGCCCAGGGGAACAAAAACATT. The chain links TRBV18 to TRBJ2-4; D is perhaps TRBD1 (6 bases). The sequenced fragment ends 3 residues before the CDR3 boundary, so the rest is inferred from the germline J gene. Germline V lookup: CDR1 KGHSH, CDR2 LQKENI. This CDR3 is 15 amino acids long. The ends were cut back, 2 bases at V and 3 bases at J, with 11 bases in the middle.

The CDR3 bases that were read are TGCAGTGCTAGAGGCCAACATAGCGGGTACACCTACGAG. Its translation: CSARGQHSGYTYE. The complete CDR3 reads CSARGQHSGYTYEQYF. The rearrangement joins TRBV20-1 to TRBJ2-7, with 7 bases identical to TRBD2. Coverage ceases 3 residues before the CDR3 finishes, and the germline J gene fills in the end. The V gene end was trimmed by 1 base and the J gene end by 2 bases; junction bases not matched to a gene: 11. Germline CDR1 is DFQATT and CDR2 is SNEGSKA (reference sequence). This CDR3 region has 16 residues.

As for this clone: With the read ending 3 residues before the CDR3 end, the germline J gene is used to fill in that end. V gene TRBV20-1 combines with J gene TRBJ2-1; 8 bases fit TRBD2. CDR1 is DFQATT and CDR2 is SNEGSKA in the germline V gene (reference sequence). The V and J ends lost 3 bases and 7 bases, in that order; junction bases with no gene match: 5. This CDR3 has 13 residues. The CDR3 here is CSASSGEGNEQFF. The sequenced CDR3 bases are TGCAGTGCTAGTAGCGGGGAGGGGAATGAG.

On this clone: Read sequence stops 3 residues before the CDR3 end, and the germline J gene provides the missing end. The rearrangement links TRBV20-1 to TRBJ2-5; D may be TRBD1 (5 bases). Germline assignment: CDR1 DFQATT and CDR2 SNEGSKA (reference sequence). The CDR3 is 13 residues long. CDR3 in amino acids: CTAIRQPQETQYF. The CDR3 bases that were read are TGCACGGCTATTCGACAGCCCCAAGAGACC.

As regards this clone: The missing CDR3 end, 3 residues past where the read stops, is filled in from the germline J gene. The chain combines TRBV18 with TRBJ2-5; D may be TRBD2 (5 bases). CDR3 size: 15 residues. Trimming removed 0 bases from V and 5 bases from J, with 13 bases in between. Germline CDR1 KGHSH, CDR2 LQKENI. The DNA read from the CDR3 is TGTGCCAGCTCACCACCGTGGGCAGGCGGGGAGACC. Its protein product is CASSPPWAGGET. The CDR3 in full is CASSPPWAGGETQYF.